This is a list of T cell receptor beta chains from one sample in a study of T cells after yellow fever vaccination. One entry per CDR3 protein results from TCRdb running MiXCR on the 5' RACE reads. Among roughly 60,000 distinct CDR3 sequences, approximately 6.5% were seen once, and the ten largest hold around 44%. The sample in question was CD8+ T cells sorted from PBMCs, obtained on the day of the first yellow fever vaccination. The receptors originated from a man between 18 and 35 years old who received the YFV17D yellow fever vaccine. Each CDR3 is given with its conserved first and last residue. The D gene is left open where the match is weak. Clone size is given for some rows only: seen once, a few or many times, or a class if the clone is expanded.

D: TRBD1; V: TRBV7-9; J: TRBJ1-6; size: once; DNA: TGTGCCAGCAGATCCGACGAAGGACAGGGACTGCCCCTCCACTTT; CDR3: CASRSDEGQGLPLHF
D: TRBD2; V: TRBV20-1; J: TRBJ2-3; size: few; DNA: TGCAGTGCTAGAGATCGGGGGACTAGCGGGGGCCGCACAGATACGCAGTATTTT; CDR3: CSARDRGTSGGRTDTQYF
D: TRBD2; V: TRBV6-5; J: TRBJ2-1; size: many; DNA: TGTGCCAGCAGTTACTTCGGACTAGCGGGGGGATACAATGAGCAGTTCTTC; CDR3: CASSYFGLAGGYNEQFF
D: TRBD2; V: TRBV10-3; J: TRBJ2-1; size: few; DNA: TGTGCCATCAGTACCTCGGCGGGGGGGTCCTACAATGAGCAGTTCTTC; CDR3: CAISTSAGGSYNEQFF
D: -; V: TRBV5-1; J: TRBJ1-2; size: many; DNA: TGCGCCAGCAGAACGGACGCTAACTATGGCTACACCTTC; CDR3: CASRTDANYGYTF
D: TRBD1; V: TRBV23-1; J: TRBJ2-3; size: -; DNA: TGCGCCAGCAGTCAATCAGGGGGCCACACAGATACGCAGTATTTT; CDR3: CASSQSGGHTDTQYF
D: -; V: TRBV27; J: TRBJ2-7; size: few; DNA: TGTGCCAGCGGGTGGGGGAGCTCCTACGAGCAGTACTTC; CDR3: CASGWGSSYEQYF
D: -; V: TRBV12-3/TRBV12-4; J: TRBJ2-1; size: -; DNA: TGTGCCAGCAGAAAAACCGACAGTACAGGTCACAATGAGCAGTTCTTC; CDR3: CASRKTDSTGHNEQFF
D: -; V: TRBV5-6; J: TRBJ1-2; size: -; DNA: TGTGCCAGCAGCCCCGGGGGCCCCGATGGCTACACCTTC; CDR3: CASSPGGPDGYTF
D: -; V: TRBV19; J: TRBJ2-1; size: -; DNA: TGTGCCAGTAGTATACCCCTCGGGGACTCCTACAATGAGCAGTTCTTC; CDR3: CASSIPLGDSYNEQFF
D: -; V: TRBV29-1; J: TRBJ1-2; size: many; DNA: TGCAGCGTTGAAGAAGTCGGGGGCGCTTTCAACTATGGCTACACCTTC; CDR3: CSVEEVGGAFNYGYTF
D: -; V: TRBV27; J: TRBJ1-2; size: many; DNA: TGTGCCAGCAGTTTATCGAAGCTCTATGGCTACACCTTC; CDR3: CASSLSKLYGYTF
D: -; V: TRBV27; J: TRBJ2-7; size: many; DNA: TGTGCCAGCAGTTCAATGGACGGTACCTACGAGCAGTACTTC; CDR3: CASSSMDGTYEQYF
D: -; V: TRBV4-1; J: TRBJ1-1; size: many; DNA: TGCGCCAGCAGCCAAGATCGGACGGTTCGTGGTGAAGCTTTCTTT; CDR3: CASSQDRTVRGEAFF
D: TRBD1; V: TRBV27; J: TRBJ1-2; size: -; DNA: TGTGCCAGCAGTTTATCCCCGACAGGGGGGAGACGAGGCTACACCTTC; CDR3: CASSLSPTGGRRGYTF
D: -; V: TRBV12-3/TRBV12-4; J: TRBJ2-3; size: few; DNA: TGTGCCAGCCTTGGGCCGGGACTCGATAGCACAGATACGCAGTATTTT; CDR3: CASLGPGLDSTDTQYF
D: -; V: TRBV5-4; J: TRBJ1-1; size: few; DNA: TGTGCCAGCAGCTTCGGGGTTGAGGGCACTGAAGCTTTCTTT; CDR3: CASSFGVEGTEAFF
D: -; V: TRBV7-6; J: TRBJ2-1; size: many; DNA: TGTGCCAGCAGCCCGAGCACAGGGGACTACTACAATGAGCAGTTCTTC; CDR3: CASSPSTGDYYNEQFF
D: -; V: TRBV27; J: TRBJ2-1; size: few; DNA: TGTGCCAGCAGTAACCAAAATGAGCAGTTCTTC; CDR3: CASSNQNEQFF
D: TRBD2; V: TRBV12-5; J: TRBJ2-1; size: -; DNA: TGTGCTACCCCGGCGGGGGGGCTGAATGAGCAGTTCTTC; CDR3: CATPAGGLNEQFF
D: -; V: TRBV20-1; J: TRBJ1-3; size: few; DNA: TGCAGTGCCCGCAGCCCCTCTGGAAACACCATATATTTT; CDR3: CSARSPSGNTIYF
D: TRBD1; V: TRBV4-1; J: TRBJ1-4; size: few; DNA: TGCGCCAGCAGCCAAAACCCGATGGACAGGACAGAAAAACTGTTTTTT; CDR3: CASSQNPMDRTEKLFF
D: -; V: TRBV27; J: TRBJ2-4; size: many; DNA: TGTGCCAGCAGTCATGGAGGGTTTGCCAAAAACATTCAGTACTTC; CDR3: CASSHGGFAKNIQYF
D: TRBD1; V: TRBV19; J: TRBJ2-3; size: few; DNA: TGTGCCAGTAAGACAGGGGGTAATTCAGATACGCAGTATTTT; CDR3: CASKTGGNSDTQYF
D: -; V: TRBV4-1; J: TRBJ1-1; size: few; DNA: TGCGCCAGCAGTCAGGGAAGCGGAGAAGCTTTCTTT; CDR3: CASSQGSGEAFF
D: TRBD1; V: TRBV6-1; J: TRBJ2-2; size: many; DNA: TGTGCCAGCAGTCCCGTGACAGGGTTCTTGGCCGGGGAGCTGTTTTTT; CDR3: CASSPVTGFLAGELFF
D: -; V: TRBV6-2/TRBV6-3; J: TRBJ1-1; size: few; DNA: TGTGCCAGCAGTTACACCTTGGGAGCTTTCTTT; CDR3: CASSYTLGAFF
D: TRBD1; V: TRBV12-3/TRBV12-4; J: TRBJ1-5; size: many; DNA: TGTGCCAGCAGTTTAGGGGGTAGGGGGCATCAGCCCCAGCATTTT; CDR3: CASSLGGRGHQPQHF
D: TRBD1; V: TRBV4-1; J: TRBJ1-2; size: many; DNA: TGCGCCAGCAGCCAAGCTGGGACAGGGTATGGCTACACCTTC; CDR3: CASSQAGTGYGYTF
D: -; V: TRBV5-1; J: TRBJ1-4; size: many; DNA: TGCGCCAGCAGTACCTGGGCCCCTAATGAAAAACTGTTTTTT; CDR3: CASSTWAPNEKLFF
D: -; V: TRBV5-4; J: TRBJ2-2; size: many; DNA: TGTGCCAGCAGCTTGAATGAGATCACCGGGGAGCTGTTTTTT; CDR3: CASSLNEITGELFF
D: TRBD1; V: TRBV7-3; J: TRBJ2-1; size: few; DNA: TGTGCCAGCAGCTCCGAGGACAGGGGGAGGCACGAGCAGTTCTTC; CDR3: CASSSEDRGRHEQFF
D: -; V: TRBV18; J: TRBJ1-5; size: -; DNA: TGTGCCAGCTCACCCGGGGGCGCGGGTCAGCCCCAGCATTTT; CDR3: CASSPGGAGQPQHF
D: -; V: TRBV4-1; J: TRBJ1-1; size: few; DNA: TGCGCCAGCAGCCAGGAACAGGCGAACACTGAAGCTTTCTTT; CDR3: CASSQEQANTEAFF
D: -; V: TRBV3-1; J: TRBJ2-1; size: many; DNA: TGTGCCAGCAGCCAAGATAAGCTGTCCTACAATGAGCAGTTCTTC; CDR3: CASSQDKLSYNEQFF
D: TRBD1; V: TRBV6-6; J: TRBJ1-3; size: many; DNA: TGTGCCACCTTGGACACAGGGGACCCCATATATTTT; CDR3: CATLDTGDPIYF
D: TRBD1; V: TRBV15; J: TRBJ1-5; size: many; DNA: TGTGCCACCAGCAGAGATGACAGGGATCATCAGCCCCAGCATTTT; CDR3: CATSRDDRDHQPQHF
D: TRBD2; V: TRBV2; J: TRBJ2-2; size: -; DNA: TGTGCCTTCAGCAAGACTAGCGGGGGGGCCTTCAGCACCGGGGAGCTGTTTTTT; CDR3: CAFSKTSGGAFSTGELFF
D: TRBD1; V: TRBV30; J: TRBJ1-1; size: -; DNA: TGTGCCTGGGATACAGGGGGGGGGACTGAAGCTTTCTTT; CDR3: CAWDTGGGTEAFF
D: TRBD2; V: TRBV27; J: TRBJ2-5; size: few; DNA: TGTGCCAGCAGTAGAACGAGACTAGCGGGGGCAGAGACCCAGTACTTC; CDR3: CASSRTRLAGAETQYF
D: -; V: TRBV5-6; J: TRBJ1-5; size: few; DNA: TGTGCCAGCAGCTTGGGCGGTGGGGAGCCCCAGCATTTT; CDR3: CASSLGGGEPQHF
D: -; V: TRBV27; J: TRBJ1-1; size: few; DNA: TGTGCCAGCAGTCCGTTGGACAGTAAGAACACTGAAGCTTTCTTT; CDR3: CASSPLDSKNTEAFF
D: -; V: TRBV7-9; J: TRBJ2-2; size: many; DNA: TGTGCCAGCAGCTTACGAGGGAACACCGGGGAGCTGTTTTTT; CDR3: CASSLRGNTGELFF
D: TRBD1; V: TRBV6-1; J: TRBJ2-1; size: -; DNA: TGTGCCAGGCTGGGGACAGGGGGGCACAATGAGCAGTTCTTC; CDR3: CARLGTGGHNEQFF
D: -; V: TRBV14; J: TRBJ1-3; size: many; DNA: TGTGCCAGCAGCCAAGAAACCTCTGGAAACACCATATATTTT; CDR3: CASSQETSGNTIYF
D: TRBD1; V: TRBV20-1; J: TRBJ2-1; size: many; DNA: TGCAGTGCTAGAGCCCCGAGGGACAGGGAGTACAATGAGCAGTTCTTC; CDR3: CSARAPRDREYNEQFF
D: -; V: TRBV7-9; J: TRBJ1-6; size: few; DNA: TGTGCCAGCAGCTTAGTTGGTGGGGACCGTTCACCCCTCCACTTT; CDR3: CASSLVGGDRSPLHF
D: -; V: TRBV7-9; J: TRBJ2-4; size: -; DNA: TGTGCCAGCAGCCTCCGGGACTCCCCCGAGGGCATTCAGTACTTC; CDR3: CASSLRDSPEGIQYF
D: -; V: TRBV11-2; J: TRBJ2-4; size: -; DNA: TGTGCCAGCAGCGAGTGGGGAGCCAAAAACATTCAGTACTTC; CDR3: CASSEWGAKNIQYF
D: -; V: TRBV7-3; J: TRBJ2-1; size: many; DNA: TGTGCCAGCAGCCGATTTGAAACGGGTCCAAATGAGCAGTTCTTC; CDR3: CASSRFETGPNEQFF
D: TRBD2; V: TRBV6-2/TRBV6-3; J: TRBJ2-3; size: -; DNA: TGTGCCAGCAGTCTGCCCGGACTAGCGGGGCGCACAGATACGCAGTATTTT; CDR3: CASSLPGLAGRTDTQYF
D: -; V: TRBV4-1; J: TRBJ2-1; size: many; DNA: TGCGCCAGCAGCCAAGAGGAACAGAAGAATGAGCAGTTCTTC; CDR3: CASSQEEQKNEQFF
D: TRBD2; V: TRBV5-6; J: TRBJ2-5; size: many; DNA: TGTGCCAGCAGCTCGCCAGACGACGGGGGGATCCAAGAGACCCAGTACTTC; CDR3: CASSSPDDGGIQETQYF
D: -; V: TRBV11-3; J: TRBJ2-1; size: many; DNA: TGTGCCAGCAGCTTAACAGCAGCCTACAATGAGCAGTTCTTC; CDR3: CASSLTAAYNEQFF
D: -; V: TRBV19; J: TRBJ2-1; size: few; DNA: TGTGCCAGTAGTATAGGAGGAGTGACGCAGCAGTTCTTC; CDR3: CASSIGGVTQQFF
D: TRBD1; V: TRBV6-5; J: TRBJ1-5; size: many; DNA: TGTGCCAGCAGTACTCACAGGGGTAATCAGCCCCAGCATTTT; CDR3: CASSTHRGNQPQHF
D: TRBD1; V: TRBV7-3; J: TRBJ2-6; size: -; DNA: TGTGCCAGCAGCCCAGCGGACAGGGCGGCTGGGGCCAACGTCCTGACTTTC; CDR3: CASSPADRAAGANVLTF
D: -; V: TRBV29-1; J: TRBJ2-1; size: many; DNA: TGCAGCGTTCAGGGGGGCCGTTACAATGAGCAGTTCTTC; CDR3: CSVQGGRYNEQFF
D: TRBD2; V: TRBV7-3; J: TRBJ2-3; size: many; DNA: TGTGCCAGCAGCTTAGCGGGGGGGCCTGTAGATACGCAGTATTTT; CDR3: CASSLAGGPVDTQYF
D: -; V: TRBV4-1; J: TRBJ2-4; size: -; DNA: TGCGCCAGCAGCCAAGTAGCCAGTAAAAACATTCAGTACTTC; CDR3: CASSQVASKNIQYF